The 23 T cell receptor beta chains below all came from one sample that was sequenced in a study of T-cell reconstitution after alpha-beta-depleted transplantation in children. Library preparation (for TCRbeta) was performed with unique molecular identifiers. TCRdb reprocessed the PCR reads via MiXCR and lists one record per CDR3 protein. The data contain some 120,000 distinct CDR3 sequences, about a tenth of them singletons. Specimen: PBMCs, mostly from graft donor cells, collected 180 days after TCRalphabeta/CD19-depleted stem cell transplant. The receptors here all came from a girl less than two years old who had a stem cell transplant for combined immunodeficiency, so the T cells may come from the graft donor.

This chain links TRBV7-9 with TRBJ1-4; no definite D call. Germline CDR1 SEHNR, CDR2 FQNEAQ (reference sequence). CDR3 length: 17 amino acids. The V end was cut by 4 bases, the J end by 0 bases, with 15 bases between. CDR3 amino acids: CASSSYAVMATNEKLFF. The CDR3, as DNA: TGTGCCAGCAGCTCCTACGCCGTCATGGCAACTAATGAAAAACTGTTTTTT.

The chain joins TRBV2 to TRBJ2-4, with 9 bases aligning to TRBD1. CDR3 length: 16 amino acids. Trimming at V came to 5 bases and at J to 2 bases, leaving 7 bases not matched to a gene. CDR1 is SNHLY, CDR2 FYNNEI, per germline. The CDR3 reads CASSIRDRVTKNIQYF. The CDR3 DNA is TGTGCCAGCAGTATCCGGGACAGGGTTACCAAAAACATTCAGTACTTC.

This chain connects TRBV5-1 to TRBJ2-7; TRBD1 agrees at 7 bases. Trimming removed 0 bases from V and 6 bases from J; junction bases left unmatched: 9. Germline loops: CDR1 SGHRS, CDR2 YFSETQ. CDR3 length: 15 residues. This CDR3 is CASSLATGIPLEQYF. In nucleotides, the CDR3 is TGCGCCAGCAGCTTGGCGACAGGGATCCCCCTCGAGCAGTACTTC.

This sequence joins TRBV7-2 and TRBJ2-3, with TRBD2 matching over 11 bases. This CDR3 is built from 16 residues. Looked up from germline, CDR1 is SGHTA and CDR2 is FQGNSA. Losses at the gene ends were 3 bases for V and 2 bases for J; bases not matched to a gene: 4. Here the CDR3 reads CASSLLAGGYTDTQYF. The CDR3 DNA reads as TGTGCCAGCAGCTTGCTAGCGGGGGGATACACAGATACGCAGTATTTT.

This clonotype came up once. This chain uses TRBV5-5 with TRBJ1-2, with 7 bases aligning to TRBD1. CDR3 size: 14 residues. Germline CDR1 reads SGHKS; CDR2 reads YYEKEE (reference sequence). V trimming: 5 bases; J trimming: 3 bases; junction bases outside the gene matches: 7. CDR3 loop: CASRPTGLYYGYTF. The CDR3 DNA follows: TGTGCCAGCAGGCCGACAGGGCTGTACTATGGCTACACCTTC. The whole variable domain, filled in from reference TRBV5-5 and TRBJ1-2, reads DAGVTQSPTHLIKTRGQQVTLRCSPISGHKSVSWYQQVLGQGPQFIFQYYEKEERGRGNFPDRFSARQFPNYSSELNVNALLLGDSALYLCASRPTGLYYGYTFGSGTRLTVV.

The chain has TRBV29-1 and TRBJ2-2, with TRBD2 identical over 10 bases. CDR1 and CDR2 from the germline V gene are SQVTM and ANQGSEA. CDR3 length: 14 amino acids. The junction had 7 bases not matched to a gene; V was cut back by 5 bases and J by 7 bases. The CDR3, as DNA: TGCAGCGTTTCACAAGTAGCGGGAGGCGGGGAGCTGTTTTTT. The encoded protein is CSVSQVAGGGELFF.

This clonotype was seen more than once but under ten times. The rearrangement uses TRBV5-1 and TRBJ2-1, with 9 bases lining up with TRBD1. This CDR3 region has 16 residues. Germline values: CDR1 SGHRS, CDR2 YFSETQ. The V segment lost 4 bases and the J segment 7 bases; nucleotides outside the gene matches: 12. The CDR3 nucleotides are TGCGCCAGCAGCCATGTCCGAGGACAGGGGAATAATGAGCAGTTCTTC. This codes for CASSHVRGQGNNEQFF. The full variable domain, its missing parts supplied by reference TRBV5-1 and TRBJ2-1, is KAGVTQTPRYLIKTRGQQVTLSCSPISGHRSVSWYQQTPGQGLQFLFEYFSETQRNKGNFPGRFSGRQFSNSRSEMNVSTLELGDSALYLCASSHVRGQGNNEQFFGPGTRLTVL.

This clonotype was detected a few times. The chain employs TRBV29-1 and TRBJ2-2; D unresolved. CDR1 and CDR2 from the germline V gene are SQVTM and ANQGSEA. CDR3 length: 15 amino acids. V gave up 0 bases and J gave up 0 bases, with 8 bases separating them. CDR3 loop: CSVEDRATNTGELFF. The CDR3, as DNA: TGCAGCGTTGAAGATCGCGCGACGAACACCGGGGAGCTGTTTTTT.

This clonotype was seen a few times. The chain uses TRBV12-3 or TRBV12-4 and TRBJ1-5, with D perhaps matching TRBD1 (6 bases). Trimming removed 8 bases from V and 0 bases from J, with 20 bases in between. CDR3 size: 17 residues. CDR3 sequence: CASRDTGKGYSNQPQHF. Here the CDR3 DNA reads TGTGCCAGCCGGGACACGGGAAAGGGCTATAGCAATCAGCCCCAGCATTTT.

This clonotype appeared many times. V is TRBV12-3 or TRBV12-4 and J is TRBJ1-2; 9 bases agree with TRBD1. V lost 4 bases and J lost 4; bases outside the gene matches: 7. CDR3 length: 15 residues. The DNA of the CDR3 is TGTGCCAGCAGTTGGGGGACAGGGACCATCTATGGCTACACCTTC. Translation: CASSWGTGTIYGYTF.

The CDR3 sequence is CASGLWRDNSPLHF. CDR3 sequence (DNA): TGTGCTAGTGGTTTGTGGCGGGATAATTCACCCCTCCACTTT. The J gene is TRBJ1-6, the V gene TRBV12-5; D is ambiguous. The CDR3 runs to 14 residues. Deletions cut 2 bases from V and 5 bases from J, with 7 bases between. Germline assignment: CDR1 LGHNT and CDR2 FRNRAP.

The chain links TRBV5-5 to TRBJ2-6; D uncertain. The CDR3 covers 15 residues. Germline V gene data show CDR1 as SGHKS and CDR2 as YYEKEE (reference sequence). V lost 5 bases and J lost 0, with 9 bases in between. The CDR3 DNA follows: TGTGCCAGCAGAGAACAGATCTCTGGGGCCAACGTCCTGACTTTC. Amino acid sequence: CASREQISGANVLTF.

This clonotype turned up a few times. The V and J genes are TRBV2 and TRBJ2-7; the match to TRBD2 covers 7 bases. There are 15 residues in the CDR3. V dropped 2 bases and J dropped 7; count of bases not matched to a gene: 11. The germline V gene encodes CDR1 SNHLY and CDR2 FYNNEI. CDR3 nucleotide sequence: TGTGCCAGCAGTGAACCGACGCGACTAGCTTGGGAGCAGTACTTC. Residues: CASSEPTRLAWEQYF. Looking up the rest from reference TRBV2 and TRBJ2-7 gives the full variable domain: EPEVTQTPSHQVTQMGQEVILRCVPISNHLYFYWYRQILGQKVEFLVSFYNNEISEKSEIFDDQFSVERPDGSNFTLKIRSTKLEDSAMYFCASSEPTRLAWEQYFGPGTRLTVT.

This clonotype was picked up a small number of times. The chain combines TRBV28 with TRBJ1-5; D might be TRBD1 (6 bases). V dropped 8 bases and J dropped 6 bases, with 17 bases sitting between them. Germline V gene lookup returns CDR1 MDHEN and CDR2 SYDVKM. The CDR3 runs to 14 residues. The CDR3 loop is CASSNPGAGQPQHF. The DNA for the CDR3 is TGTGCCAGCTCAAACCCGGGGGCAGGTCAGCCCCAGCATTTT. Supplemented by reference TRBV28 and TRBJ1-5, the full variable domain reads DVKVTQSSRYLVKRTGEKVFLECVQDMDHENMFWYRQDPGLGLRLIYFSYDVKMKEKGDIPEGYSVSREKKERFSLILESASTNQTSMYLCASSNPGAGQPQHFGDGTRLSIL.

V gene TRBV18 combines with J gene TRBJ2-7, with TRBD1 as a possible D gene (6 bases). Deletions cut 2 bases from V and 2 bases from J, with 10 bases between. Germline V gene sequence: CDR1 KGHSH, CDR2 LQKENI. The CDR3 consists of 14 residues. CDR3 loop: CASSPWGPAYEQYF. The CDR3 coding sequence is TGTGCCAGCTCACCATGGGGGCCGGCCTACGAGCAGTACTTC.

This clonotype has a handful of counts. The V call is TRBV2, the J call TRBJ2-3; D possibly corresponds to TRBD1 (6 bases). CDR3 length: 14 amino acids. Trimming stripped 2 bases from V and 4 bases from J, with 10 bases between. Looked up from germline, CDR1 is SNHLY and CDR2 is FYNNEI. The CDR3 is CASSESRGPDTQYF. Here the CDR3 DNA reads TGTGCCAGCAGTGAAAGCAGGGGCCCAGATACGCAGTATTTT. The whole variable domain, filled in from reference TRBV2 and TRBJ2-3, reads EPEVTQTPSHQVTQMGQEVILRCVPISNHLYFYWYRQILGQKVEFLVSFYNNEISEKSEIFDDQFSVERPDGSNFTLKIRSTKLEDSAMYFCASSESRGPDTQYFGPGTRLTVL.

This clonotype was detected only a few times. The V gene is TRBV7-2, the J gene TRBJ2-1, with 8 bases identical to TRBD2. This CDR3 region has 15 residues. J lost 9 bases, V lost 5 bases, and 12 bases had no gene match. CDR1 and CDR2 from the germline V gene are SGHTA and FQGNSA. CDR3 DNA sequence: TGTGCCAGCAGCCCCACTAGCGGTGGGTTCATTGAGCAGTTCTTC. This codes for CASSPTSGGFIEQFF.

This clonotype was seen a few times. V is TRBV28 and J is TRBJ1-1; D not certain. Trimming pared 5 bases from V and 0 bases from J, leaving 10 bases between. Germline V CDR1 and CDR2: MDHEN, SYDVKM. CDR3 length: 14 residues. The CDR3 sequence is CASSRLEMNTEAFF. DNA for the CDR3: TGTGCCAGCAGTCGACTGGAGATGAACACTGAAGCTTTCTTT.

This sequence joins TRBV29-1 and TRBJ1-1; 7 bases line up with TRBD1. The CDR3 runs to 13 residues. The junction had 3 bases not matched to a gene; V was cut back by 5 bases and J by 0 bases. Germline V gives CDR1 SQVTM, CDR2 ANQGSEA. CDR3 coding DNA: TGCAGCGTTACACAGGGGCTGAACACTGAAGCTTTCTTT. This gives the protein CSVTQGLNTEAFF.

This clonotype was detected ten times or more. The chain couples TRBV7-8 to TRBJ1-4; D remains ambiguous. From germline, CDR1 is SGHVS and CDR2 FQNEAQ. V was cut by 2 bases and J by 7 bases, with 11 bases left in between. The CDR3 runs 14 residues. The CDR3 nucleotides read TGTGCCAGCAGCTTATGGGGAAGTGGTGAAAAACTGTTTTTT. This encodes CASSLWGSGEKLFF.

The rearrangement joins TRBV18 to TRBJ1-1, with D perhaps TRBD1 (5 bases). Germline V lookup: CDR1 KGHSH, CDR2 LQKENI. The CDR3 totals 13 residues. V shed 3 bases and J shed 13 bases, with 18 bases lying between them. CDR3 sequence reads: CASSPNMGESIFF. Written as DNA, the CDR3 is TGTGCCAGCTCACCGAATATGGGGGAGAGCATTTTCTTT. The full variable domain, in which reference TRBV18 and TRBJ1-1 provide the parts outside the CDR3, is NAGVMQNPRHLVRRRGQEARLRCSPMKGHSHVYWYRQLPEEGLKFMVYLQKENIIDESGMPKERFSAEFPKEGPSILRIQQVVRGDSAAYFCASSPNMGESIFFGQGTRLTVV.

This clonotype was counted a few times. The chain employs TRBV7-2 and TRBJ2-3; the D gene is possibly TRBD2 (6 bases). CDR1 SGHTA and CDR2 FQGNSA come from the germline V gene. V lost 2 bases, J lost 4 bases, and 13 bases lay in between. The CDR3 covers 15 residues. CDR3 bases: TGTGCCAGCAGCTTATACCGCCCGGGGGCAGATACGCAGTATTTT. Protein sequence: CASSLYRPGADTQYF.

The V gene is TRBV10-3, the J gene TRBJ2-5; D tentatively fits TRBD1 or TRBD2 (5 bases each). Trimming left V 6 bases short and J 1 base short, with 9 bases between. Germline CDR1 reads ENHRY; CDR2 reads SYGVKD. The CDR3 runs to 13 residues. CDR3 sequence reads: CAISLGRQETQYF. In nucleotides, the CDR3 is TGTGCCATCAGCCTGGGACGCCAAGAGACCCAGTACTTC.